A single count supports the clone carrying this T cell receptor (beta chain). These data belong to a study of T cell responses to AZD1222 COVID-19 vaccine. Assay used: immunoSEQ multiplex PCR; TCRdb lists only in-frame clones, some missing. This sample has 130,000 or so clones, with 75% to 90% found just once. In germline, CDR1 is SEHNR, CDR2 FQNEAQ (reference sequence). V lost 5 bases and J lost 0, with 14 bases in between. This CDR3 contains 15 residues. This rearrangement joins TRBV7-9 to TRBJ2-7; no firm D call. This specimen consisted of peripheral blood, obtained on day 0 of AZD1222 vaccination. This clonotype was obtained from an adult in good health. Here the CDR3 reads CASSPTRQSSYEQYF. The CDR3 bases are TGTGCCAGCAGCCCGACTCGCCAGAGCTCCTACGAGCAGTACTTC.